This TCR beta chain was documented in a study of CD4+ T cells in melanoma. Study-level findings and limits: Diverse differentiation states were reported for melanoma neoantigen-specific CD4+ T cells.

The data were produced by immunoSEQ multiplex PCR, yet TCRdb's version contains in-frame clones alone and is incomplete. This table holds a few dozen clones. The CDR3 is 13 residues long. Per the germline V gene, CDR1 is MDHEN and CDR2 is SYDVKM. Trimming pared 7 bases from V and 3 bases from J, leaving 9 bases between. This clone was seen a handful of times. The antigen remains unidentified. The TCR originated in a human donor with melanoma. The V gene is TRBV28, the J gene TRBJ1-4, with a weak D call TRBD1 (6 bases). The sequenced material came from cells sorted by PD-1 expression. The CDR3 DNA sequence: TGTGCCAGCAACCCAGGGGCTAATGAAAAACTGTTTTTT. Protein sequence: CASNPGANEKLFF. Together with reference TRBV28 and TRBJ1-4, the CDR3 gives the full variable domain: DVKVTQSSRYLVKRTGEKVFLECVQDMDHENMFWYRQDPGLGLRLIYFSYDVKMKEKGDIPEGYSVSREKKERFSLILESASTNQTSMYLCASNPGANEKLFFGSGTQLSVL.